This is a list of T cell receptor beta chains from one sample in a study of blood T cell repertoires in COVID-19. Only in-frame clones appear in the TCRdb table, and some are missing; sequencing was by immunoSEQ multiplex PCR. Among approximately 300,000 clones, roughly 83% were seen once, and the ten largest hold 1.5% to 2%. The sequencing sample was made of peripheral blood. These receptor sequences come from a woman aged 50 to 60 with acute or convalescent COVID-19. Each CDR3 is given without its conserved first and last residue.

J	V	CDR3
TRBJ1-2	TRBV14	ASSQVDGQIGYGYT
TRBJ1-3	TRBV12-3/TRBV12-4	ASSRVLNTIY
TRBJ2-7	TRBV5-1	ASSPPQLAEQY
TRBJ2-3	TRBV7-3	ASSLLSGRGDTQY
TRBJ2-3	TRBV19	ASSIRLAGGSDTQY
TRBJ1-5	TRBV27	ASSPGPAGRRGH
TRBJ1-6	TRBV7-2	ASSSGHLYNSPLH
TRBJ2-4	TRBV19	ASSPGDVKNIQY
TRBJ1-2	TRBV29-1	SVARNNYGYT
TRBJ2-7	TRBV7-6	ASSQRTGGPYEQY
TRBJ2-1	TRBV15	ATSTYRTTQSNEQF
TRBJ1-5	TRBV5-6	ASSLAAAGTSPQH
TRBJ2-1	TRBV18	ASSPGIAGAYNEQF
TRBJ2-1	TRBV14	ASSPTQGLRGYYNEQF
TRBJ1-5	TRBV9	ASSVRAGPNQPQH
TRBJ2-7	TRBV2	ASSDFGVQSEQY
TRBJ1-5	TRBV2	ASSESGTVSGQPQH
TRBJ1-1	TRBV5-1	ASSLVAGDTEAF
TRBJ2-3	TRBV24-1	ATSDRWGLAGADTQY
TRBJ2-1	TRBV3-1/TRBV3-2	ASSHTDRDNYNEQF
TRBJ2-1	TRBV7-3	ASSLGQAWGEQF
TRBJ2-1	TRBV5-5	ASSPGSPSSYNEQF
TRBJ2-3	TRBV7-9	ASSPGLAGGADTQY
TRBJ2-7	TRBV19	ASSIGLEGEQY
TRBJ2-7	TRBV29-1	SVRTSGSGEQY
TRBJ2-7	TRBV19	ASSVTSGTSYEQY
TRBJ1-1	TRBV7-3	ASSPTLNTEAF
TRBJ1-2	TRBV25-1	ASNGRGYGYT
TRBJ2-3	TRBV30	AWTGQGPADTQY
TRBJ1-2	TRBV28	ASSFDWSNRGGYGYT
TRBJ1-1	TRBV10-2	ASLQSGSTEAF
TRBJ1-1	TRBV18	ASSPRGRITEAF
TRBJ1-6	TRBV19	ASRDRGSPLH
TRBJ2-5	TRBV6-2/TRBV6-3	ASSKLAGGKETQY
TRBJ2-7	TRBV12-3/TRBV12-4	ASRVDRYEQY